This T cell receptor (beta chain) was identified in a study of blood T cells in healthy people across ages. A sample-barcoded 5' primer and a J-beta primer mix were used in a second PCR of about 7 to 12 cycles. A single record per CDR3 protein comes from TCRdb applying MiXCR to the 5' RACE reads. Of over 600,000 distinct CDR3 sequences in the sample, under 25% are singletons; the top ten hold roughly 3.6%. V shed 4 bases, J shed 6 bases, and the junction held 6 bases outside the gene matches. The CDR3 has 15 amino acids. CDR1 is SGHRS, CDR2 YFSETQ, per germline. The material sequenced was blood. This chain joins TRBV5-1 and TRBJ2-2, with 10 positions matching TRBD2. The receptor was isolated from a man in his sixties or seventies in good health. CDR3 sequence reads: CASSRLAGVPGELFF. The DNA for the CDR3 is TGCGCCAGCAGCCGGCTAGCGGGAGTCCCCGGGGAGCTGTTTTTT.